The 8 T cell receptor beta chains reported below all come from one sample, sequenced in a study of blood T cell repertoires in COVID-19. Clones were sequenced by immunoSEQ multiplex PCR, and TCRdb holds only the in-frame ones, with some missing. The sample consists of around 34,000 clones, around 82% of them appearing once. The sequencing sample was made of peripheral blood. These receptors all come from a man at least 80 years old with active or convalescent COVID-19.

The rearrangement joins TRBV5-8 to TRBJ1-1, with D perhaps TRBD1 (6 bases). CDR1 SGHTS and CDR2 YDEGEE come from the germline V gene. The CDR3 totals 14 residues. Trimming shortened V by 0 bases and J by 5 bases, and 11 bases separated the two germline ends. The DNA of the CDR3 is TGTGCCAGCAGCTTGGAAGGGACAAGGACTGAAGCTTTCTTT. It yields the protein CASSLEGTRTEAFF.

The chain couples TRBV11-2 to TRBJ1-5; the D gene is possibly TRBD1 (6 bases). Trimming took 1 base from V and 5 from J, leaving 9 bases between them. The germline CDR1 and CDR2 sequences are SGHAT and FQNNGV. There are 14 residues in the CDR3. The CDR3: CASSLAGTHQPQHF. The CDR3, as DNA: TGTGCCAGCAGCTTAGCGGGGACACATCAGCCCCAGCATTTT.

The chain has TRBV9 and TRBJ2-1; possibly TRBD1 for D (7 bases). The germline V and J ends were trimmed by 4 bases and 7 bases, with 24 bases remaining between them. The germline gives CDR1 SGDLS, CDR2 YYNGEE. The CDR3 is made up of 17 amino acids. The CDR3, as DNA: TGTGCCAGCAGCCCAAAGGGGGCTAGCGCTGTGATGAATGAGCAGTTCTTC. It yields the protein CASSPKGASAVMNEQFF.

This clone has just one count. The rearrangement uses TRBV19 and TRBJ2-4; tentatively, D is TRBD1 (5 bases). The V gene lost 6 bases and the J gene lost 8 bases, with 14 bases spanning the gap. This CDR3 has 13 amino acids. Per the germline V gene, CDR1 is LNHDA and CDR2 is SQIVND (reference sequence). The CDR3 nucleotides are TGTGCCAGTAGCAGTATAGGGGCGGACATTCAGTACTTC. This sequence encodes CASSSIGADIQYF. Full variable domain (outside the CDR3, taken from reference TRBV19 and TRBJ2-4): DGGITQSPKYLFRKEGQNVTLSCEQNLNHDAMYWYRQDPGQGLRLIYYSQIVNDFQKGDIAEGYSVSREKKESFPLTVTSAQKNPTAFYLCASSSIGADIQYFGAGTRLSVL.

V is TRBV6-5 and J is TRBJ1-1; 9 bases agree with TRBD1. The V gene end was trimmed by 6 bases and the J gene end by 4 bases; junction bases not matched to a gene: 9. The CDR3 covers 15 residues. Germline V lookup: CDR1 MNHEY, CDR2 SVGAGI. CDR3 sequence: CASSPGTGSTTEAFF. CDR3 DNA: TGTGCCAGCAGCCCCGGGACAGGGTCGACCACTGAAGCTTTCTTT.

The rearrangement uses TRBV28 and TRBJ1-2, with D maybe TRBD1 (6 bases). The V and J ends lost 8 bases and 2 bases respectively, with 12 bases between them. The CDR3 is 13 amino acids. Looked up from germline, CDR1 is MDHEN and CDR2 is SYDVKM. The CDR3 region is CASGRTENYGYTF. For the CDR3, the DNA is TGTGCCAGCGGGCGGACAGAAAACTATGGCTACACCTTC.

This clone has just one count. The chain couples TRBV30 to TRBJ2-7; TRBD2 matches 12 bases. V lost 3 bases, J lost 2 bases, and 14 bases stayed unmatched. Germline CDR1 and CDR2: GTSNPN and SVGIG (reference sequence). The CDR3 is 18 residues long. In nucleotides, the CDR3 is TGTGCCTGGAGACGGGGCTGGACTAGCGGGACCGCCACCTACGAGCAGTACTTC. It yields the protein CAWRRGWTSGTATYEQYF.

The genes are TRBV18 and TRBJ1-1, with D uncertain. Germline-derived CDR1 and CDR2 are KGHSH and LQKENI. The ends were cut back, 2 bases at V and 2 bases at J, with 6 bases in the middle. The CDR3 is 13 residues long. CDR3 protein: CASSPFRNTEAFF. The CDR3 nucleotides are TGTGCCAGCTCACCATTTAGAAACACTGAAGCTTTCTTT.